A single sample gave rise to the 21 T cell receptor beta chains below, sequenced in a study of cytomegalovirus exposure and HLA in healthy donors. With 60 Vbeta and 13 Jbeta primers, the PCR was carried out. Measured with immunoSEQ multiplex PCR; TCRdb has only the in-frame clones, and not every one. Its table lists 150,000 to 200,000 clones. Sequencing used PBMCs. Every receptor here comes from a woman in her sixties in good health and CMV-seronegative.

The rearrangement links TRBV6-5 to TRBJ1-3; no clear D gene. V lost 2 bases and J 0 bases, leaving 5 bases between the germline ends. The CDR3 runs to 14 residues. The germline V gene encodes CDR1 MNHEY and CDR2 SVGAGI. For the CDR3, the DNA is TGTGCCAGCAGTTACACCAGCTCTGGAAACACCATATATTTT. As protein: CASSYTSSGNTIYF.

The chain employs TRBV11-3 and TRBJ1-1; 8 bases are a match to TRBD1. CDR3 length equals 14 residues. The V and J ends lost 1 base and 4 bases, in that order; junction bases with no gene match: 2. Germline CDR1 and CDR2: SGHNT and YENEEA. CDR3 nucleotide sequence: TGTGCCAGCAGCTTAGGGGGACAGGTCACTGAAGCTTTCTTT. Its translation: CASSLGGQVTEAFF.

The chain is built from TRBV6-1 and TRBJ2-7, with D possibly matching TRBD1 (6 bases). Trimming stripped 6 bases from V and 3 bases from J, with 12 bases between. The CDR3 sequence is 13 residues long. Germline CDR1 and CDR2: MNHNS and SASEGT. The CDR3 is CASRPGEGYEQYF. The CDR3 DNA follows: TGTGCCAGCAGGCCAGGGGAAGGCTACGAGCAGTACTTC.

The chain carries TRBV12-5 and TRBJ2-4, with 12 positions matching TRBD2. The V gene's germline CDR1 is LGHNT and CDR2 FRNRAP. V shed 7 bases, J shed 0 bases, and the junction held 7 bases outside the gene matches. The CDR3 has 17 amino acids. CDR3 sequence reads: CASARTSGIIAKNIQYF. The CDR3 DNA reads TGTGCTAGTGCCCGGACTAGCGGGATTATAGCCAAAAACATTCAGTACTTC.

The V gene is TRBV6-5, the J gene TRBJ2-5; 7 nucleotides match TRBD2. The DNA end is a closer match to TRBJ2-7, so the J assignment may be wrong. This CDR3 contains 14 residues. The germline gives CDR1 MNHEY, CDR2 SVGAGI. CDR3 bases: TGTGCCAGCAGGGTGACTAGCACCTCCTACGAGCAGTACTTC. This translates into CASRVTSTSYEQYF.

V usage is TRBV7-9 and J usage is TRBJ2-2; possibly TRBD1 for D (5 bases). The CDR3 is 16 residues long. CDR1 is SEHNR, CDR2 FQNEAQ, per germline (reference sequence). V was cut by 1 base and J by 2 bases, with 11 bases left in between. Here the CDR3 DNA reads TGTGCCAGCAGCTTAGTGGGGCCAATAAACACCGGGGAGCTGTTTTTT. Its protein product is CASSLVGPINTGELFF.

V usage is TRBV7-3 and J usage is TRBJ1-1, with D uncertain. CDR1 is SGHTA, CDR2 FQGTGA, per germline. The V end was cut by 5 bases, the J end by 1 base, with 11 bases between. This CDR3 is built from 14 residues. Here the CDR3 reads CASSTGRANTEAFF. In DNA form, the CDR3 reads TGTGCCAGCAGCACGGGGAGGGCGAACACTGAAGCTTTCTTT.

The rearrangement joins TRBV6-5 to TRBJ1-5, with D tentatively TRBD1 (5 bases). Per the germline V gene, CDR1 is MNHEY and CDR2 is SVGAGI. V was shortened by 8 bases and J by 2 bases, with 10 bases between the two germline ends. CDR3 length equals 13 residues. CDR3 DNA: TGTGCCAGCGGGGGGAGGGGCAATCAGCCCCAGCATTTT. Its translation: CASGGRGNQPQHF.

V usage is TRBV14 and J usage is TRBJ2-7; perhaps TRBD1 as D (5 bases). The CDR3 has 12 residues. Germline V CDR1 and CDR2: SGHDN, FVKESK. Between the trimmed V and J ends, which lost 4 bases and 4 bases, there was a span of 8 bases. This CDR3 reads CASSRQGYEQYF. DNA of the CDR3: TGTGCCAGCAGCCGTCAGGGTTACGAGCAGTACTTC.

The rearrangement uses TRBV10-2 and TRBJ1-2, with 7 bases fitting TRBD1. Germline values: CDR1 WSHSY, CDR2 SAAADI. Losses at the gene ends were 0 bases for V and 4 bases for J; bases not matched to a gene: 8. This CDR3 region has 16 residues. Here the CDR3 DNA reads TGCGCCAGCAGTGAGTCGACTCGAGGGACAGTCTATGGCTACACCTTC. Protein: CASSESTRGTVYGYTF.

The CDR3 DNA is TGCAGCGTGCGGGGAAACACCGGGGAGCTGTTTTTT. Its translation is CSVRGNTGELFF. This chain joins TRBV29-1 and TRBJ2-2, with a tentative D call TRBD2 (6 bases). Trimming pared 6 bases from V and 2 bases from J, leaving 7 bases between. The CDR3 is made up of 12 amino acids. The germline gives CDR1 SQVTM, CDR2 ANQGSEA.

The chain joins TRBV7-9 to TRBJ2-5, with TRBD1 matching over 8 bases. Looked up from germline, CDR1 is SEHNR and CDR2 is FQNEAQ (reference sequence). CDR3 length: 17 amino acids. Trimming cost V 3 bases and J 5 bases; bases outside gene matches: 14. CDR3 in DNA: TGTGCCAGCAGCTTCCTGTGGACACAGGGGGGCAGGGAGACCCAGTACTTC. Translating it yields CASSFLWTQGGRETQYF.

The chain uses TRBV12-5 and TRBJ2-1, with D possibly TRBD1 on 6 matching bases. Looked up from germline, CDR1 is LGHNT and CDR2 is FRNRAP. Trimming left V 5 bases short and J 3 bases short, with 11 bases between. The CDR3 spans 14 residues. The chain's CDR3 is CASGPEDSYNEQFF. Written as DNA, the CDR3 is TGTGCTAGTGGTCCTGAGGACAGCTACAATGAGCAGTTCTTC. Together with reference TRBV12-5 and TRBJ2-1, the CDR3 gives the full variable domain: DARVTQTPRHKVTEMGQEVTMRCQPILGHNTVFWYRQTMMQGLELLAYFRNRAPLDDSGMPKDRFSAEMPDATLATLKIQPSEPRDSAVYFCASGPEDSYNEQFFGPGTRLTVL.

This rearrangement joins TRBV15 to TRBJ2-5; 13 positions agree with TRBD2. Germline assignment: CDR1 LNHNV and CDR2 YYDKDF (reference sequence). V lost 2 bases, J lost 3 bases, and 3 bases stayed unmatched. CDR3 length: 16 residues. The CDR3 reads CATSRTGLAGEETQYF. The CDR3 nucleotides are TGTGCCACCAGCAGAACAGGACTAGCGGGAGAAGAGACCCAGTACTTC.

The chain has TRBV7-8 and TRBJ2-1; a weak D match, TRBD1 (5 bases). Trimming took 2 bases from V and 10 from J, leaving 9 bases between them. CDR1 SGHVS and CDR2 FQNEAQ come from the germline V gene. CDR3 length equals 12 residues. CDR3 nucleotides: TGTGCCAGCAGCTTATCCCGACAGGAGCAGTTCTTC. It encodes CASSLSRQEQFF.

The chain is built from TRBV19 and TRBJ2-5; 10 positions agree with TRBD1. Germline-derived CDR1 and CDR2 are LNHDA and SQIVND (reference sequence). V trimming: 2 bases; J trimming: 9 bases; junction bases outside the gene matches: 6. This CDR3 has 14 amino acids. The CDR3, as DNA: TGTGCCAGTAGTATACTAGGGACAGGGGAATCCCAGTACTTC. Its protein product is CASSILGTGESQYF.

The chain uses TRBV27 and TRBJ2-7; 7 nucleotides align to TRBD1. The CDR3 is made up of 15 amino acids. V lost 6 bases to trimming and J lost 4 bases; unmatched junction nucleotides: 12. Germline V gene sequence: CDR1 MNHEY, CDR2 SMNVEV (reference sequence). The CDR3 DNA reads TGTGCCAGCAGCCCTAGACCGACAGGGTGGTACGAGCAGTACTTC. Amino acids: CASSPRPTGWYEQYF.

This chain joins TRBV5-1 and TRBJ1-1; 10 bases align to TRBD1. This CDR3 spans 15 amino acids. The junction had 2 bases not matched to a gene; V was cut back by 0 bases and J by 3 bases. Germline V gene data show CDR1 as SGHRS and CDR2 as YFSETQ. The CDR3 spells CASSLDGQGDTEAFF. In DNA, the CDR3 is TGCGCCAGCAGCTTGGATGGACAGGGGGACACTGAAGCTTTCTTT. Full variable domain (outside the CDR3, taken from reference TRBV5-1 and TRBJ1-1): KAGVTQTPRYLIKTRGQQVTLSCSPISGHRSVSWYQQTPGQGLQFLFEYFSETQRNKGNFPGRFSGRQFSNSRSEMNVSTLELGDSALYLCASSLDGQGDTEAFFGQGTRLTVV.

This chain connects TRBV7-6 to TRBJ2-5; 11 bases agree with TRBD2. Germline V gene data show CDR1 as SGHVS and CDR2 as FNYEAQ. The CDR3 length is 16 residues. After removal of 10 bases from V and 5 bases from J, the junction contained 15 bases not matched to a gene. CDR3 sequence reads: CATSGELAGVGETQYF. CDR3 DNA sequence: TGTGCCACGTCCGGGGAACTAGCGGGGGTCGGGGAGACCCAGTACTTC.

The chain couples TRBV25-1 to TRBJ2-5, with D possibly being TRBD2 (6 bases). The CDR3 contains 14 residues. V lost 5 bases to trimming and J lost 5 bases, with 15 bases between them. Per germline, CDR1 MGHDK and CDR2 SYGVNS. The CDR3 region has the DNA TGTGCCAGCAGTCCCCTCGGAGGAGGGGAGACCCAGTACTTC. Amino acid sequence: CASSPLGGGETQYF.

The genes are TRBV6-5 and TRBJ1-5; TRBD1 aligns across 8 bases. In germline, CDR1 is MNHEY, CDR2 SVGAGI. This CDR3 region has 14 residues. Trimming took 6 bases from V and 6 from J; bases not matched to a gene: 7. CDR3: CASSTTGEGQPQHF. The CDR3 DNA sequence: TGTGCCAGCAGCACGACAGGGGAGGGTCAGCCCCAGCATTTT.